Shown below are 11 T cell receptor beta chains from a single sample sequenced in a study of PD-L1 blockade in urothelial cancer. Libraries were prepared by immunoSEQ multiplex PCR; TCRdb keeps only in-frame clonotypes and omits some of them. This sample has approximately 90,000 clones, with 70% to 90% found just once. Time point given: pretreatment peripheral blood. The sample here was PBMCs, taken around atezolizumab (anti-PD-L1) treatment. Receptors originate from a man aged 60-69 years with urothelial cancer.

The chain uses TRBV19 and TRBJ2-1; TRBD2 is a possible D gene (6 bases). The CDR3 is 14 residues long. Between the trimmed V and J ends, which lost 10 bases and 0 bases, there was a span of 13 bases. Germline V gives CDR1 LNHDA, CDR2 SQIVND (reference sequence). The CDR3 DNA reads as TGTGCCACAAAGGGAGGCAGCTCCTACAATGAGCAGTTCTTC. It specifies CATKGGSSYNEQFF.

The rearrangement links TRBV2 to TRBJ2-4; D is unclear. Germline loops: CDR1 SNHLY, CDR2 FYNNEI. Trimming pared 6 bases from V and 5 bases from J, leaving 11 bases between. This CDR3 has 13 residues. Here the CDR3 reads CASRMSVENIQYF. CDR3 nucleotides: TGTGCCAGCAGGATGTCTGTAGAAAACATTCAGTACTTC. Looking up the rest from reference TRBV2 and TRBJ2-4 gives the full variable domain: EPEVTQTPSHQVTQMGQEVILRCVPISNHLYFYWYRQILGQKVEFLVSFYNNEISEKSEIFDDQFSVERPDGSNFTLKIRSTKLEDSAMYFCASRMSVENIQYFGAGTRLSVL.

V gene TRBV4-1 combines with J gene TRBJ2-5, with 12 bases identical to TRBD2. This CDR3 is 17 amino acids long. Germline lookup yields CDR1 MGHRA and CDR2 YSYEKL. Trimming cost V 0 bases and J 2 bases; bases outside gene matches: 4. The CDR3 here is CASSQEGLAGNQETQYF. CDR3 DNA sequence: TGCGCCAGCAGCCAAGAAGGACTAGCGGGAAATCAAGAGACCCAGTACTTC.

V gene TRBV29-1 combines with J gene TRBJ1-2; 9 bases are shared with TRBD1. J lost 5 bases, V lost 4 bases, and 5 bases had no gene match. Germline V lookup: CDR1 SQVTM, CDR2 ANQGSEA. CDR3 size: 13 residues. The CDR3 region is CSVGTGGAYGYTF. The CDR3 DNA follows: TGCAGCGTTGGCACAGGGGGCGCGTATGGCTACACCTTC.

The chain combines TRBV6-5 with TRBJ1-2; D unclear. This CDR3 has 13 amino acids. V gave up 6 bases and J gave up 2 bases, with 10 bases separating them. In germline, CDR1 is MNHEY, CDR2 SVGAGI. CDR3 residues: CASRTTINYGYTF. The CDR3 DNA is TGTGCCAGCAGAACCACAATAAACTATGGCTACACCTTC.

The chain recombines TRBV5-6 with TRBJ1-3; 7 nucleotides align to TRBD1. Germline CDR1 is SGHDT and CDR2 is YYEEEE. The CDR3 consists of 18 residues. J lost 9 bases, V lost 4 bases, and 22 bases had no gene match. This chain's CDR3 is CASSHRLLRTGPAGTIYF. The CDR3 bases are TGTGCCAGCAGCCACCGACTCCTGCGGACAGGCCCAGCGGGCACCATATATTTT.

V and J are TRBV2 and TRBJ1-6, with no clear D. Germline V lookup: CDR1 SNHLY, CDR2 FYNNEI. The CDR3 covers 14 residues. V lost 4 bases, J lost 6 bases, and 10 bases lay in between. The chain's CDR3 is CASSVSGLNSPLHF. The CDR3 DNA reads TGTGCCAGCAGTGTATCAGGACTTAATTCACCCCTCCACTTT.

The chain recombines TRBV30 with TRBJ2-5, with 8 bases matching TRBD1. Per germline, CDR1 GTSNPN and CDR2 SVGIG (reference sequence). The J segment lost 5 bases and the V segment lost 2 bases, leaving 10 bases of the junction unmatched. The CDR3 is made up of 15 amino acids. The CDR3 bases are TGTGCCTGGAGTACCACCGGACAGGGATGGGAGACCCAGTACTTC. Residues: CAWSTTGQGWETQYF.

The chain has TRBV5-1 and TRBJ2-1, with a weak D call TRBD2 (6 bases). V was trimmed by 1 base and J by 0 bases, leaving 14 bases between them. Germline loops: CDR1 SGHRS, CDR2 YFSETQ. The CDR3 has 17 residues. In DNA, the CDR3 is TGCGCCAGCAGCTTGCCCCGGGACGGGAGCTCCTACAATGAGCAGTTCTTC. Its protein is CASSLPRDGSSYNEQFF.

This clone was detected only a few times. The DNA for the CDR3 is TGTGCCAGCAGCCGGGGACTAGCGGCCCACAGCTCCTACAATGAGCAGTTCTTC. Translated, it gives CASSRGLAAHSSYNEQFF. V is TRBV4-2 and J is TRBJ2-1; 11 positions match TRBD2. Losses at the gene ends were 4 bases for V and 0 bases for J; bases not matched to a gene: 8. There are 18 residues in the CDR3. CDR1 and CDR2 (germline): LGHNA, YNFKEQ.

The rearrangement uses TRBV6-5 and TRBJ1-5, with 8 bases fitting TRBD1. The CDR3 extends over 14 amino acids. Per germline, CDR1 MNHEY and CDR2 SVGAGI. V trimming: 7 bases; J trimming: 4 bases; junction bases outside the gene matches: 6. CDR3 in amino acids: CASNQGARNQPQHF. The CDR3 DNA follows: TGTGCCAGCAACCAGGGGGCACGAAATCAGCCCCAGCATTTT.